This T cell receptor beta chain is drawn from a study of shared clonotypes between healthy human individuals. Splitting of CD4+ cells produced CD45RA+ naive and CD45RA-negative memory subsets. Sequencing used immunoSEQ multiplex PCR; TCRdb keeps in-frame clones, though not all of them. The sample has 850,000 to 1,100,000 clones, about 80% seen once. The CDR3 runs 13 residues. Germline values: CDR1 SNHLY, CDR2 FYNNEI. Between the trimmed V and J ends, which lost 4 bases and 4 bases, there was a span of 8 bases. What was sequenced was memory CD4+ T cells from PBMCs. This sample's subset: CD45RA-negative fraction. The genes are TRBV2 and TRBJ2-1; a weak D match, TRBD2 (6 bases). This receptor was obtained from a young man in good health. Some clones in this sample may be carry-over from other donors' samples. CDR3 bases: TGTGCCAGCAGTGGACTAGGATACAATGAGCAGTTCTTC. Protein product: CASSGLGYNEQFF.